There are a few counts of the clone carrying this TCR beta chain. What it binds is not known. Germline V gene lookup returns CDR1 MGHDK and CDR2 SYGVNS. After removal of 1 base from V and 8 bases from J, the junction contained 5 bases not matched to a gene. The CDR3 loop spans 14 amino acids. This entry belongs to a study of T cells in Graves' hyperthyroidism and ophthalmopathy. Uncontrolled infection, other autoimmune disease, pregnancy or lactation barred patients from enrollment. Amplified TCR beta CDR3 regions derived from RNA transcripts. Researchers ran a first-round RT-PCR on the TCR CDR3 using the HTBI primer set. TCRdb independently ran MiXCR on the multiplex PCR reads; one entry per CDR3 protein. The profile shows some 770,000 distinct CDR3 sequences, 15% to 20% of them singletons. Overall study results and limits: Clonotypes that were expanded in thyroid above 0.001 mostly appeared in blood too.

The clonotype was recovered from a man aged 18 to 29 with Graves' hyperthyroidism. The gene calls are TRBV25-1 and TRBJ1-1, with 9 nucleotides matching TRBD1. What was sequenced was blood. Here the CDR3 DNA reads TGTGCCAGCAGTGAATCTGGGACAGGGAGGGAAGCTTTCTTT. Translation gives CASSESGTGREAFF.